Following are 25 T cell receptor beta chains from one sample sequenced in a study of control samples from healthy donors and cancer patients. Method: immunoSEQ multiplex PCR; TCRdb's copy keeps in-frame clones and lacks some. This table has about 180,000 clones, about 92% appearing once. Sequencing used blood. Source of these receptors: a man aged 30-40 years in good health.

This rearrangement joins TRBV9 to TRBJ2-3, with 8 bases fitting TRBD2. This CDR3 region has 17 residues. Germline CDR1 is SGDLS and CDR2 is YYNGEE. Trimming cost V 0 bases and J 1 base; bases outside gene matches: 7. CDR3 nucleotides: TGTGCCAGCAGCGTAGGACTAGCGATCTCGGGCACAGATACGCAGTATTTT. This translates into CASSVGLAISGTDTQYF.

This chain uses TRBV6-6 with TRBJ2-7; TRBD1 agrees at 7 bases. CDR3 length equals 12 residues. Germline loops: CDR1 MNHNY, CDR2 SVGAGI (reference sequence). V lost 8 bases and J lost 4; bases outside the gene matches: 5. The CDR3: CASQNRGYEQYF. CDR3 coding DNA: TGTGCCAGCCAGAACAGGGGTTACGAGCAGTACTTC.

The chain couples TRBV2 to TRBJ1-1; D uncertain. The length of the CDR3 is 13 residues. From germline, CDR1 is SNHLY and CDR2 FYNNEI. Trimming stripped 4 bases from V and 4 bases from J, with 10 bases between. The CDR3 region has the DNA TGTGCCAGCAGTGCCAGAGGGATCACTGAAGCTTTCTTT. This encodes CASSARGITEAFF.

The chain couples TRBV27 to TRBJ1-5; D is unclear. The germline V gene encodes CDR1 MNHEY and CDR2 SMNVEV (reference sequence). The CDR3 consists of 13 residues. V was cut by 5 bases and J by 8 bases, with 13 bases left in between. CDR3 DNA: TGTGCCAGCAGTCTCTCCGACCGAGAGCCCCAGCATTTT. Its protein product is CASSLSDREPQHF.

The V gene is TRBV5-1, the J gene TRBJ2-7; TRBD1 might be the D (6 bases). Germline V gene sequence: CDR1 SGHRS, CDR2 YFSETQ. The CDR3 has 15 amino acids. The V end lost 0 bases, the J end lost 2 bases, and 12 bases lay between the germline ends. The CDR3 sequence: CASSLDGQKPYEQYF. The CDR3 DNA reads as TGCGCCAGCAGCTTGGATGGACAGAAGCCCTACGAGCAGTACTTC.

This chain uses TRBV4-1 with TRBJ2-7; TRBD1 matches at 10 bases. Germline loops: CDR1 MGHRA, CDR2 YSYEKL. J gave up 5 bases and V 4 bases, and 11 bases lay outside the gene matches. The length of the CDR3 is 16 residues. DNA for the CDR3: TGCGCCAGCAGCCGATCTCCGGGACAGGGGACCCACGAGCAGTACTTC. Its translation: CASSRSPGQGTHEQYF.

This sequence joins TRBV2 and TRBJ1-5; D is possibly TRBD1 (5 bases). CDR3 length: 15 amino acids. Germline V CDR1 and CDR2: SNHLY, FYNNEI. V was cut by 6 bases and J by 4 bases, with 16 bases left in between. CDR3 amino acids: CASRARDTTNQPQHF. In nucleotides, the CDR3 is TGTGCCAGCAGGGCCAGGGATACGACGAATCAGCCCCAGCATTTT.

This clone came up a few times. The chain couples TRBV5-1 to TRBJ2-1, with 16 bases matching TRBD2. The CDR3 covers 19 residues. With 1 base clipped from V and 8 bases from J, the junction kept 12 bases outside the gene matches. CDR1 and CDR2 (germline): SGHRS, YFSETQ. CDR3 DNA: TGCGCCAGCAGCTTGTCCGGGACTAGCGGGAGGGGGATAGTGGATGAGCAGTTCTTC. Encoded protein: CASSLSGTSGRGIVDEQFF.

The chain employs TRBV5-1 and TRBJ1-4; D is possibly TRBD1 (5 bases). V lost 2 bases, J lost 10 bases, and 18 bases lay in between. The germline V gene has CDR1 SGHRS and CDR2 YFSETQ. This CDR3 is 15 amino acids long. DNA of the CDR3: TGCGCCAGCAGCTTTGACAGTGACCGGCTCGGAAAACTGTTTTTT. Translating it yields CASSFDSDRLGKLFF.

The J gene is TRBJ1-2, the V gene TRBV11-2; no reliable D call. The V gene's germline CDR1 is SGHAT and CDR2 FQNNGV. The CDR3 sequence is 12 residues long. With 6 bases removed from V and 4 bases from J, the gap between germline ends came to 9 bases. The CDR3 DNA reads as TGTGCCAGCAGGAGAGGGATCTATGGCTACACCTTC. Translation: CASRRGIYGYTF.

The chain carries TRBV6-5 and TRBJ2-7; D gene unclear. Trimming removed 3 bases from V and 1 base from J, with 7 bases in between. CDR1 MNHEY and CDR2 SVGAGI come from the germline V gene. This CDR3 is built from 13 residues. This CDR3 reads CASSYRLSYEQYF. In DNA form, the CDR3 reads TGTGCCAGCAGTTATCGCCTTTCCTACGAGCAGTACTTC.

The rearrangement links TRBV30 to TRBJ2-3; no firm D call. This CDR3 region has 14 residues. V lost 0 bases and J 4 bases, leaving 11 bases between the germline ends. Germline V CDR1 and CDR2: GTSNPN, SVGIG (reference sequence). As DNA, the CDR3 is TGTGCCTGGAGTGTAGATTTGCCCCCAGATACGCAGTATTTT. The encoded protein is CAWSVDLPPDTQYF.

J is TRBJ2-7 and V is TRBV27; possible D gene TRBD1, 5 bases. Germline values: CDR1 MNHEY, CDR2 SMNVEV (reference sequence). This CDR3 comprises 15 residues. Trimming cost V 0 bases and J 4 bases, with 13 bases left between them. CDR3 residues: CASSLSGVASYEQYF. The CDR3 bases are TGTGCCAGCAGTTTATCAGGGGTGGCGTCGTACGAGCAGTACTTC.

The chain links TRBV9 to TRBJ2-6; TRBD1 matches 12 bases. CDR3 length equals 22 residues. The J segment lost 3 bases and the V segment lost 1 base, leaving 17 bases of the junction unmatched. CDR1 is SGDLS and CDR2 is YYNGEE in the germline V gene. CDR3 protein: CASSVPLIRDRGRFGGANVLTF. In nucleotides, the CDR3 is TGTGCCAGCAGCGTACCACTAATCCGGGACAGGGGGCGGTTTGGTGGGGCCAACGTCCTGACTTTC.

The rearrangement links TRBV19 to TRBJ1-2; 10 bases are shared with TRBD1. The CDR3 runs to 14 residues. V lost 3 bases to trimming and J lost 5 bases; unmatched junction nucleotides: 3. Germline V gene sequence: CDR1 LNHDA, CDR2 SQIVND (reference sequence). The DNA of the CDR3 is TGTGCCAGTAGTATGGGGACAGGGGAGTATGGCTACACCTTC. Residues: CASSMGTGEYGYTF.

The V and J genes are TRBV20-1 and TRBJ1-2; 7 bases are a match to TRBD1. Trimming removed 3 bases from V and 7 bases from J; junction bases left unmatched: 2. CDR3 size: 11 residues. Germline V gives CDR1 DFQATT, CDR2 SNEGSKA (reference sequence). CDR3 coding DNA: TGCAGTGCTAGCAACAGGGGTGGCTACACCTTC. Translated: CSASNRGGYTF.

This clone was seen once. The chain couples TRBV10-3 to TRBJ1-1; D perhaps matches TRBD1 (6 bases). The germline V gene encodes CDR1 ENHRY and CDR2 SYGVKD. The ends were cut back, 0 bases at V and 2 bases at J, with 10 bases in the middle. There are 15 residues in the CDR3. CDR3: CAISESTGLNTEAFF. The DNA for the CDR3 is TGTGCCATCAGTGAGTCGACAGGACTTAACACTGAAGCTTTCTTT.

The chain employs TRBV7-2 and TRBJ1-1; TRBD1 matches 7 bases. V trimming: 1 base; J trimming: 4 bases; junction bases outside the gene matches: 3. Per germline, CDR1 SGHTA and CDR2 FQGNSA. The CDR3 is 14 amino acids. This chain's CDR3 is CASSLEGASTEAFF. The DNA of the CDR3 is TGTGCCAGCAGCTTAGAGGGGGCGAGCACTGAAGCTTTCTTT.

The chain has TRBV5-1 and TRBJ2-2; D gene unclear. The V end was cut by 3 bases, the J end by 3 bases, with 3 bases between. CDR1 and CDR2 from the germline V gene are SGHRS and YFSETQ. This CDR3 has 12 amino acids. The CDR3 coding sequence is TGCGCCAGCAGCTGGGACACCGGGGAGCTGTTTTTT. It is translated as CASSWDTGELFF.

The chain joins TRBV12-3 or TRBV12-4 to TRBJ1-5, with a possible D match to TRBD1 (5 bases). V was clipped by 7 bases and J by 1 base, with 8 bases between them. The CDR3 covers 13 residues. The CDR3 coding sequence is TGTGCCAGCATTCGGGACAGCAATCAGCCCCAGCATTTT. Its protein is CASIRDSNQPQHF.

The rearrangement links TRBV9 to TRBJ1-1, with D uncertain. Germline CDR1 and CDR2: SGDLS and YYNGEE. The CDR3 totals 14 residues. V was clipped by 2 bases and J by 0 bases, with 8 bases between them. CDR3 amino acids: CASSVTGMNTEAFF. The CDR3 coding sequence is TGTGCCAGCAGCGTGACTGGGATGAACACTGAAGCTTTCTTT.

This clone was recorded once. The chain carries TRBV5-1 and TRBJ2-5; 9 nucleotides line up with TRBD2. V trimming: 5 bases; J trimming: 0 bases; junction bases outside the gene matches: 5. The CDR3 covers 15 residues. Germline CDR1 and CDR2: SGHRS and YFSETQ. The CDR3 is CASSWQRGDQETQYF. CDR3 nucleotides: TGCGCCAGCAGTTGGCAGCGGGGGGACCAAGAGACCCAGTACTTC.

The chain uses TRBV5-1 and TRBJ2-7; the match to TRBD2 covers 9 bases. V was clipped by 0 bases and J by 6 bases; unmatched bases: 13. This CDR3 comprises 17 residues. CDR1 and CDR2 (germline): SGHRS, YFSETQ. The CDR3 region is CASSLAPPLAGEGEQYF. CDR3 coding DNA: TGCGCCAGCAGCTTGGCCCCGCCCTTAGCGGGAGAAGGCGAGCAGTACTTC.

The chain combines TRBV27 with TRBJ2-5; 7 bases match TRBD1. J gave up 2 bases and V 10 bases, and 7 bases lay outside the gene matches. The CDR3 contains 13 residues. The germline V gene encodes CDR1 MNHEY and CDR2 SMNVEV (reference sequence). DNA for the CDR3: TGTGCCATCCCGGGACAGCAACAAGAGACCCAGTACTTC. It codes for CAIPGQQQETQYF.

The gene calls are TRBV5-5 and TRBJ1-2; maybe TRBD1 (5 bases). Trimming removed 4 bases at V and 4 bases at J, with 20 bases between. The germline V gene encodes CDR1 SGHKS and CDR2 YYEKEE (reference sequence). This CDR3 contains 16 residues. CDR3 sequence: CASSRVLRGDGYGYTF. The CDR3 nucleotides are TGTGCCAGCAGCCGAGTCCTAAGGGGTGACGGCTATGGCTACACCTTC. The whole variable domain, filled in from reference TRBV5-5 and TRBJ1-2, reads DAGVTQSPTHLIKTRGQQVTLRCSPISGHKSVSWYQQVLGQGPQFIFQYYEKEERGRGNFPDRFSARQFPNYSSELNVNALLLGDSALYLCASSRVLRGDGYGYTFGSGTRLTVV.